This TCR beta chain was captured by sequencing in a study of blood T cell repertoires in COVID-19. The wider study: Samples came from the United States, Italy and Spain, spanning acute and convalescent COVID-19. T cells, B-cell-depleted T cells, or PBMCs provided the cDNA or gDNA that served as material.

In germline, CDR1 is SGHRS, CDR2 YFSETQ. V was cut by 0 bases and J by 3 bases, with 10 bases left in between. The CDR3 spans 14 residues. As handled by the study authors: How many nucleated cells were present was estimated from reference gene primer amplification. The data were produced by immunoSEQ multiplex PCR, yet TCRdb's version contains in-frame clones alone and is incomplete. The V and J calls and clone size were taken over from that table, and D and trimming were inferred from the DNA. The table records 300,000 to 450,000 clones, 81% of them present only once. The TCR comes from a human donor with acute or convalescent COVID-19. The donor label of this sample is uncertain. The specimen was peripheral blood. V gene TRBV5-1 combines with J gene TRBJ2-7; unclear D gene. This CDR3 reads CASSLEQSSYEQYF. The CDR3 DNA is TGCGCCAGCAGCTTGGAACAGTCAAGCTACGAGCAGTACTTC.